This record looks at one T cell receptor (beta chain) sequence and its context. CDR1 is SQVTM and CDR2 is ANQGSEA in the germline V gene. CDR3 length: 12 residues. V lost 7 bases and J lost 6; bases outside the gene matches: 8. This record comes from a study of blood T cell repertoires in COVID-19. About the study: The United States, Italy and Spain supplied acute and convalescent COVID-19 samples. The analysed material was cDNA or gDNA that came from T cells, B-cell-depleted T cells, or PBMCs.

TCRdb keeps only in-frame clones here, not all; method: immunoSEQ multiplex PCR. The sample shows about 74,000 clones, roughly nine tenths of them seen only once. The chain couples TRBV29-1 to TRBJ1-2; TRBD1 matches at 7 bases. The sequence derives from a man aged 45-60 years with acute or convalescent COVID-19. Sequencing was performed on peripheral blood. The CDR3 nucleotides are TGCAGCGCGAGCAGGGGGAGCGATGGCTACACCTTC. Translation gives CSASRGSDGYTF. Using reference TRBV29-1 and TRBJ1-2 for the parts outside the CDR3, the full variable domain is SAVISQKPSRDICQRGTSLTIQCQVDSQVTMMFWYRQQPGQSLTLIATANQGSEATYESGFVIDKFPISRPNLTFSTLTVSNMSPEDSSIYLCSASRGSDGYTFGSGTRLTVV.